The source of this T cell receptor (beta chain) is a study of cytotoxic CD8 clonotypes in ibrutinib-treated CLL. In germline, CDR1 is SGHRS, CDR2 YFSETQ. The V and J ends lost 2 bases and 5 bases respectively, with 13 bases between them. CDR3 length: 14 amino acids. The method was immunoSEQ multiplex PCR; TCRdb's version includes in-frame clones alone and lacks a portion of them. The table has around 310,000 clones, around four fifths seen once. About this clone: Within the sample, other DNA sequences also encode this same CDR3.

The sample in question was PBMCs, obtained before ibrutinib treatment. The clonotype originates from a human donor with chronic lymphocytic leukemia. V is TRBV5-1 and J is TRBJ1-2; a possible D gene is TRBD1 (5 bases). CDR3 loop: CASSLGTGNYGYTF. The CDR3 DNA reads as TGCGCCAGCAGCTTAGGGACGGGCAATTATGGCTACACCTTC.